The source of this T cell receptor beta chain is a study of low-dose radiotherapy and immunotherapy resistance in tumors (dated 2022 in TCRdb). As for the study more broadly: In Cohort 1, each fraction delivered 0.5 Gy every 2 weeks, and the prescribed total PTV dose was 6.5 Gy. For Cohort 2, the dose was 1 Gy per fraction given every two weeks, adding up to 13 Gy in total across 26 weeks. Nivolumab was administered intravenously as a 240 mg flat dose every two weeks, and ipilimumab was administered intravenously at 1 mg/kg every six weeks. Every two weeks, patients got intravenous cyclophosphamide at 200 mg/m2, given one day ahead of each radiation and immunotherapy administration. Aspirin 300 mg was taken orally once daily by patients for four cycles, starting on cycle 1 day 1. Trial participants were not randomized into treatment groups. Eight patients were included in the translational analysis, namely three from the first dose cohort plus the first five from the second dose cohort.

Sequencing used an Illumina HiSeq 2500. Superscript III and a set of TRAV- and TRBV-specific primers were used to synthesize first-strand cDNA, so that both TCRalpha and TCRbeta chains were covered. TCRs were amplified with Phusion for about 20 PCR cycles using a constant-region primer together with the adapter attached to the V primers. Isolated mRNA was amplified with the MessageAmp II aRNA Amplification Kit, using a 16-hour in vitro transcription at 37°C. The Dynabeads mRNA DIRECT Purification Kit was used to isolate mRNA for TCR sequencing. Indexed Illumina adapters were added in a second roughly 26-cycle Phusion PCR, and the resulting products were purified with AMPure XP beads. Processing in the source paper ran as follows. Custom Perl scripts were used to pool TCR sequences that encoded the same protein, to remove out-of-frame sequences, and to calculate the abundance of each clonotype. Any TCR sequence supported by only a single read was excluded from analysis. Repertoire metrics included Shannon entropy, Gini index, clonality, richness, and frequency of TCRs shared between repertoires. TCRdb reanalyzed the raw reads on its own, using fastp at Q25 for trimming and MiXCR for clone calling, and kept in-frame beta chains. Rows are combined by CDR3 protein, so each entry shows the most common genes and DNA. TCRdb assigned the V and J calls; the authors' analysis was not used. For this sample there are under 95,000 distinct CDR3 sequences; about 17% appear just once. 1.1% to 1.5% of the sample comes from the top ten.

In its sample, this clonotype was seen many times. Its specific antigen is unknown. No much larger clone exists at a distance of one base, and base qualities are not known. The intended sense of this specimen's time point label: after trial treatment. Interpreted using the paper, the treatment or condition label stands for: LDRT plus nivolumab, ipilimumab, low-dose cyclophosphamide and aspirin (RACIN trial). Donors were enrolled in RACIN, a single-arm phase I dose-escalation trial combining nivolumab, ipilimumab, aspirin, low-dose cyclophosphamide and low-dose radiotherapy. To be eligible, a patient needed to have an advanced solid tumor that was TIL-negative. CDR1 and CDR2, per the germline V gene (reference sequence), are MNHNY and SVGAGI. From the cysteine up to the phenylalanine, the CDR3 has a length of 16 residues. The read is trimmed to its CDR3 DNA, 48 bases read in frame from base 1.

The specimen was PBMCs, collected after low-dose radiotherapy plus immunotherapy. The chain is encoded by TRBV6-6 joined to TRBJ2-6; 7 bases in the junction line up with TRBD2. The TCR originated in a male donor with prostate cancer. The nucleotide sequence reads as follows: TGTGCTAGTTCGGACGGGAGGTCCTCTGGGGCCAACGTCCTGACTTTC. Translated, it gives CASSDGRSSGANVLTF.